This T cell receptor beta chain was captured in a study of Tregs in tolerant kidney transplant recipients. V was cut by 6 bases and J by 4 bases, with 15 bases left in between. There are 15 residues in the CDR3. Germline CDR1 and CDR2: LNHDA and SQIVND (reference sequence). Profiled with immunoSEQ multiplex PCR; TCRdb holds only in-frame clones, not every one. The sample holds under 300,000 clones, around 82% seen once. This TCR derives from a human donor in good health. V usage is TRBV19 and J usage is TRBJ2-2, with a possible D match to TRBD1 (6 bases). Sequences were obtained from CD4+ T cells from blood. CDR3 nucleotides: TGTGCCAGTAGAAGGCAGGGGCAAGGCACCGGGGAGCTGTTTTTT. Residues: CASRRQGQGTGELFF.